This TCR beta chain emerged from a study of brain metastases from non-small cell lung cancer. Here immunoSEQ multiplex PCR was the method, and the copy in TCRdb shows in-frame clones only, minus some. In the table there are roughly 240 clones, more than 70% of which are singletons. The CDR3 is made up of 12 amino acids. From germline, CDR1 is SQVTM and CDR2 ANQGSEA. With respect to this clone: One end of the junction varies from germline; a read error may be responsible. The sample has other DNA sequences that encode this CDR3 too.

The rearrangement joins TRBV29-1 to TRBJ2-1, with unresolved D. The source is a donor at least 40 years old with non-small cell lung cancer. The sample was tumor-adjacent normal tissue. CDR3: CSVVYHTAEQFF. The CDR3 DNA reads TGCAGTGTTGTTTACCACACGGCTGAGCAGTTCTTC.